A selection of T cell receptor beta chains follows, all from one sample in a study of T cells in Graves' hyperthyroidism and ophthalmopathy. TCRdb reanalysed the multiplex PCR reads using MiXCR and keeps one entry per CDR3 protein. Of about 700,000 distinct CDR3 sequences listed, less than 15% are singletons. Material for sequencing was blood. The receptor source for this set is a woman aged 18-29 years with Graves' hyperthyroidism. Each CDR3 is given with its conserved first and last residue. The D gene is left open where the match is weak. The listing skips clone size in some rows; elsewhere it reads once, few, many or a size class.

TRBV7-3	TRBJ2-7	TRBD2	once	TGTGCCAGCAGCTCCCCTAGCGGGAGGTCGGCCTACGAGCAGTACTTC	CASSSPSGRSAYEQYF
TRBV2	TRBJ2-7	TRBD2	NA	TGTGCCAGCAGTGATTGGGCGGGAGCCGAGCAGTACTTC	CASSDWAGAEQYF
TRBV9	TRBJ2-3	NA	many	TGCGCCAGCAGTGTCGTCTCAACAGATACGCAGTATTTT	CASSVVSTDTQYF
TRBV3-1	TRBJ2-1	NA	many	TGTGCCAGCAGCCTCCGGGACTGGTCCTACAATGAGCAGTTCTTC	CASSLRDWSYNEQFF
TRBV19	TRBJ1-1	NA	NA	TGTGCCAGTAGTATAGAGCAGGACACTGAAGCTTTCTTT	CASSIEQDTEAFF
TRBV20-1	TRBJ1-1	TRBD1	many	TGCAGTGCTAGAGATCGGACAGGGGGCACTGAAGCTTTCTTT	CSARDRTGGTEAFF
TRBV28	TRBJ2-7	NA	NA	TGTGCCAGCACCGGGTGGGGGGAAAATCAGGGGTCCTACGAGCAGTACTTC	CASTGWGENQGSYEQYF
TRBV7-2	TRBJ1-2	TRBD1	many	TGTGCCAGCAGCTTTCTGGGACAGCCCTATGGCTACACCTTC	CASSFLGQPYGYTF
TRBV2	TRBJ1-2	TRBD1	many	TGTGCCAGCAGTGTCTACAGGGGACCAGGGTATGGCTACACCTTC	CASSVYRGPGYGYTF
TRBV19	TRBJ1-5	NA	NA	TGTGCCAGTAGTATTTCAGTGTATGCGCCCCAGCATTTT	CASSISVYAPQHF
TRBV29-1	TRBJ2-5	NA	few	TGCAGCGTTGAGCCGGGACAAACGATTCGCCATCAAGAGACCCAGTACTTC	CSVEPGQTIRHQETQYF
TRBV12-3/TRBV12-4	TRBJ2-1	TRBD1	few	TGTGCCAGCAGTCAAGGACAGGGACACGTCAATGAGCAGTTCTTC	CASSQGQGHVNEQFF
TRBV20-1	TRBJ1-4	TRBD1	NA	TGCAGTGCTAGAGCACAGGACAGGGGAAGTGATGAAAAACTGTTTTTT	CSARAQDRGSDEKLFF
TRBV7-2	TRBJ2-7	TRBD2	many	TGTGCCAGCAGCTCCGGACTAGCGGGAGTGTCGTTAAAGGGCTACGAGCAGTACTTC	CASSSGLAGVSLKGYEQYF
TRBV28	TRBJ2-3	TRBD2	NA	TGTGCCAGCAGTTCCCCGACTAGCGGGAACTTTGATACGCAGTATTTT	CASSSPTSGNFDTQYF
TRBV7-2	TRBJ2-5	NA	many	TGTGCCAGCAGCTTATGGGACCCGGGGCGTCAGACCCAGTACTTC	CASSLWDPGRQTQYF
TRBV7-8	TRBJ1-5	NA	many	TGTGCCAGCAGCCTCTTAGAAACGAATCAGCCCCAGCATTTT	CASSLLETNQPQHF
TRBV7-8	TRBJ1-5	TRBD1	few	TGTGCCAGCAGCGCGGGACAGTATAGCAATCAGCCCCAGCATTTT	CASSAGQYSNQPQHF
TRBV5-1	TRBJ1-1	NA	NA	TGCGCCAGCAGCTTGACCAGAGCCATTATGAACACTGAAGCTTTCTTT	CASSLTRAIMNTEAFF
TRBV12-3/TRBV12-4	TRBJ2-2	TRBD2	few	TGTGCCAGCAGCCCCCGGGAGGGGGCCGGGGAGCTGTTTTTT	CASSPREGAGELFF
TRBV11-2	TRBJ2-7	NA	many	TGTGCCAGCAGCTCGTGGATAACAGGTAGCTCCTACGAGCAGTACTTC	CASSSWITGSSYEQYF
TRBV20-1	TRBJ2-1	TRBD2	many	TGCAGTGCGCCGACCACTCTAGCGGCCAGCTCCTACAATGAGCAGTTCTTC	CSAPTTLAASSYNEQFF
TRBV30	TRBJ2-2	NA	many	TGTGCCGGGGTGGTGTTTCGGGAGTTAAACACCGGGGAGCTGTTTTTT	CAGVVFRELNTGELFF
TRBV29-1	TRBJ2-1	NA	few	TGCAGCGCCGCAGGAGACGACAGGCAGTTCTTC	CSAAGDDRQFF
TRBV7-3	TRBJ2-1	NA	many	TGTGCCAGCAGCTTAGAAGGGGGTGGGCTAGGCATCAATGAGCAGTTCTTC	CASSLEGGGLGINEQFF
TRBV28	TRBJ1-1	TRBD1	few	TGTGCCAGCAGTTCTCAGACAGGGGCCCACCAAGGGGTTTTCTTT	CASSSQTGAHQGVFF
TRBV7-2	TRBJ1-1	NA	NA	TGTGCCAGCAGCTTTTCCATCGGCACTGAAGCTTTCTTT	CASSFSIGTEAFF
TRBV28	TRBJ2-3	NA	few	TGTGCCAGCAGCTTGCGAACTGGAACGCAGTATTTT	CASSLRTGTQYF